Each of the 30 T cell receptor beta chains below was sequenced from the same sample in a study of T cell clones after liver transplantation. Clones were sequenced by immunoSEQ multiplex PCR, and TCRdb holds only the in-frame ones, with some missing. Of 70,000 to 80,000 clones listed, more than 90% were seen once; the top ten hold roughly 3%. Sequences were derived from CD4+ T cells from blood, sampled before liver transplant. Every receptor here comes from a human donor who received a liver transplant.

This clone was seen a single time. The CDR3 nucleotides read TGTGCCAGCAGAAAAACAGGGGCCCCGGCAGCTTTCTTT. Translating it yields CASRKTGAPAAFF. The chain links TRBV6-5 to TRBJ1-1; TRBD1 agrees at 7 bases. The length of the CDR3 is 13 residues. The V gene's germline CDR1 is MNHEY and CDR2 SVGAGI. With V trimmed by 6 bases and J by 10 bases, 11 bases remained unmatched.

This chain connects TRBV5-1 to TRBJ1-2; 8 bases align to TRBD1. This CDR3 contains 13 residues. The junction had 7 bases not matched to a gene; V was cut back by 6 bases and J by 6 bases. CDR1 and CDR2 from the germline V gene are SGHRS and YFSETQ. The CDR3 region is CASTPDRVNGYTF. CDR3 DNA sequence: TGCGCCAGCACTCCGGACAGGGTGAATGGCTACACCTTC.

The chain combines TRBV30 with TRBJ2-5, with D possibly TRBD2 on 6 matching bases. There are 15 residues in the CDR3. V was clipped by 3 bases and J by 2 bases, with 16 bases between them. The germline V gene encodes CDR1 GTSNPN and CDR2 SVGIG (reference sequence). The CDR3 nucleotides read TGTGCCTGGAGCCCGGACCTAGCGAATCAAGAGACCCAGTACTTC. This translates into CAWSPDLANQETQYF.

The rearrangement uses TRBV29-1 and TRBJ2-3, with 11 nucleotides matching TRBD2. Germline CDR1 and CDR2: SQVTM and ANQGSEA. The ends lost 4 bases at V and 6 bases at J; junction bases unmatched: 3. This CDR3 has 13 residues. CDR3 sequence (DNA): TGCAGCGTTGCTACTAGCGGGAGTGATACGCAGTATTTT. Translation: CSVATSGSDTQYF.

This chain links TRBV10-3 with TRBJ2-5, with 8 bases that match TRBD1. Germline lookup yields CDR1 ENHRY and CDR2 SYGVKD. The junction had 2 bases not matched to a gene; V was cut back by 2 bases and J by 0 bases. The CDR3 has 15 amino acids. The CDR3 bases are TGTGCCATCAGTGAGACAGGGGGAAACCAAGAGACCCAGTACTTC. It codes for CAISETGGNQETQYF.

V is TRBV14 and J is TRBJ1-2; TRBD1 aligns across 9 bases. The CDR3 extends over 15 amino acids. Germline-derived CDR1 and CDR2 are SGHDN and FVKESK. Trimming at V came to 4 bases and at J to 4 bases, leaving 7 bases not matched to a gene. As DNA, the CDR3 is TGTGCCAGCAGCCTACAGGGGGCGCGTCTCTATGGCTACACCTTC. Translated: CASSLQGARLYGYTF.

The rearrangement joins TRBV2 to TRBJ1-5, with 10 bases lining up with TRBD1. The CDR3 is made up of 17 amino acids. V lost 6 bases, J lost 3 bases, and 11 bases stayed unmatched. Germline-derived CDR1 and CDR2 are SNHLY and FYNNEI. CDR3 sequence reads: CASSGTRDRGSNQPQHF. The CDR3, as DNA: TGTGCCAGCAGCGGGACCCGGGACAGGGGCTCCAATCAGCCCCAGCATTTT.

This chain joins TRBV2 and TRBJ2-5, with unresolved D. The CDR3 is 12 residues long. Germline V gene data show CDR1 as SNHLY and CDR2 as FYNNEI. V was clipped by 2 bases and J by 4 bases, with 5 bases between them. The CDR3 protein is CASSEMVETQYF. The CDR3 DNA follows: TGTGCCAGCAGTGAAATGGTAGAGACCCAGTACTTC.

This clone is a singleton in its sample. The rearrangement links TRBV5-1 to TRBJ2-1; 7 bases line up with TRBD2. V lost 2 bases to trimming and J lost 4 bases; unmatched junction nucleotides: 6. There are 15 residues in the CDR3. The germline CDR1 and CDR2 sequences are SGHRS and YFSETQ. The CDR3 DNA reads TGCGCCAGCAGCTTTATGACTAGCCAATACAATGAGCAGTTCTTC. Protein sequence: CASSFMTSQYNEQFF.

The chain carries TRBV28 and TRBJ1-1, with unresolved D. Germline values: CDR1 MDHEN, CDR2 SYDVKM. The CDR3 has 13 residues. The ends were cut back, 3 bases at V and 5 bases at J, with 10 bases in the middle. The CDR3 DNA reads TGTGCCAGCAGTTTTCGGGGTTTGACTGAAGCTTTCTTT. Protein: CASSFRGLTEAFF.

J is TRBJ1-1 and V is TRBV19; 7 bases map to TRBD1. Unmatched junction bases numbered 8, after V lost 5 bases and J lost 2 bases. The CDR3 sequence is 15 residues long. In germline, CDR1 is LNHDA, CDR2 SQIVND (reference sequence). As DNA, the CDR3 is TGTGCCAGTAGTCTACTCGGGACAGCTAACACTGAAGCTTTCTTT. Translated, it gives CASSLLGTANTEAFF. The full variable domain, completed using reference TRBV19 and TRBJ1-1, is DGGITQSPKYLFRKEGQNVTLSCEQNLNHDAMYWYRQDPGQGLRLIYYSQIVNDFQKGDIAEGYSVSREKKESFPLTVTSAQKNPTAFYLCASSLLGTANTEAFFGQGTRLTVV.

The J gene is TRBJ2-7, the V gene TRBV5-1; D is possibly TRBD1 (6 bases). Germline loops: CDR1 SGHRS, CDR2 YFSETQ. V was pared by 0 bases and J by 4 bases, with 11 bases between. The CDR3 loop spans 14 amino acids. The CDR3 DNA follows: TGCGCCAGCAGCTTGGTCGGGACACAGTACGAGCAGTACTTC. Amino acids: CASSLVGTQYEQYF.

The gene calls are TRBV9 and TRBJ1-1; D ambiguous. There are 14 residues in the CDR3. Germline CDR1 and CDR2: SGDLS and YYNGEE. V lost 0 bases, J lost 1 base, and 7 bases lay in between. The CDR3 loop reads CASSVGSQNTEAFF. CDR3 nucleotides: TGTGCCAGCAGCGTAGGCAGCCAGAACACTGAAGCTTTCTTT. The full variable domain, in which reference TRBV9 and TRBJ1-1 provide the parts outside the CDR3, is DSGVTQTPKHLITATGQRVTLRCSPRSGDLSVYWYQQSLDQGLQFLIQYYNGEERAKGNILERFSAQQFPDLHSELNLSSLELGDSALYFCASSVGSQNTEAFFGQGTRLTVV.

V and J are TRBV7-9 and TRBJ2-2; D perhaps matches TRBD2 (5 bases). Germline V CDR1 and CDR2: SEHNR, FQNEAQ (reference sequence). Trimming removed 3 bases at V and 4 bases at J, with 9 bases between. The CDR3 has 14 amino acids. The CDR3 DNA follows: TGTGCCAGCAGCTTCGGACTCAGCACCGGGGAGCTGTTTTTT. It codes for CASSFGLSTGELFF.

This clone appeared once. This chain uses TRBV29-1 with TRBJ1-1, with 10 bases aligning to TRBD1. V was clipped by 6 bases and J by 5 bases; unmatched bases: 6. The germline V gene has CDR1 SQVTM and CDR2 ANQGSEA. The CDR3 covers 13 residues. CDR3 bases: TGCAGCGTCCCGGGACAGGGGATGACTGAAGCTTTCTTT. This gives the protein CSVPGQGMTEAFF.

V is TRBV4-1 and J is TRBJ1-2, with a weak D call TRBD1 (5 bases). V was pared by 4 bases and J by 4 bases, with 22 bases between. The CDR3 has 17 amino acids. Germline V lookup: CDR1 MGHRA, CDR2 YSYEKL. DNA of the CDR3: TGCGCCAGCAGCCCCCCCAATACCAGGGCGGTAAGCTATGGCTACACCTTC. This sequence encodes CASSPPNTRAVSYGYTF.

The chain employs TRBV18 and TRBJ1-5; 7 bases are shared with TRBD1. After removal of 5 bases from V and 7 bases from J, the junction contained 14 bases not matched to a gene. Germline V gene sequence: CDR1 KGHSH, CDR2 LQKENI. This CDR3 is built from 16 residues. The CDR3 coding sequence is TGTGCCAGCTCAGACGGGACAGCCTTATCTGGCCAGCCCCAGCATTTT. Amino acids: CASSDGTALSGQPQHF.

This chain uses TRBV4-2 with TRBJ1-5; the D gene is possibly TRBD1 (6 bases). Trimming removed 1 base from V and 7 bases from J, with 14 bases in between. Germline CDR1 LGHNA, CDR2 YNFKEQ. The CDR3 runs 15 residues. This CDR3 is CASSQGGQGEQPQHF. Here the CDR3 DNA reads TGTGCCAGCAGCCAAGGGGGGCAGGGAGAACAGCCCCAGCATTTT.

V usage is TRBV10-3 and J usage is TRBJ1-1, with D unresolved. Trimming stripped 11 bases from V and 1 base from J, with 8 bases between. CDR3 length equals 11 residues. Per the germline V gene, CDR1 is ENHRY and CDR2 is SYGVKD. In nucleotides, the CDR3 is TGTGCCGCGAGAGAGAACACTGAAGCTTTCTTT. Translation: CAARENTEAFF.

V usage is TRBV29-1 and J usage is TRBJ1-4; D may be TRBD1 (5 bases). The CDR3 runs 11 residues. CDR1 and CDR2 from the germline V gene are SQVTM and ANQGSEA. V lost 3 bases and J lost 10, with 9 bases in between. Here the CDR3 DNA reads TGCAGCGTTGAGCTGGGGGGAAAACTGTTTTTT. Translated: CSVELGGKLFF.

This clone was found a few times. The rearrangement joins TRBV9 to TRBJ2-1, with D perhaps matching TRBD2 (6 bases). Looked up from germline, CDR1 is SGDLS and CDR2 is YYNGEE. CDR3 length: 15 residues. The V end was cut by 0 bases, the J end by 5 bases, with 12 bases between. The CDR3 loop is CASSVGASDHNEQFF. The CDR3, as DNA: TGTGCCAGCAGCGTAGGGGCTAGCGACCACAATGAGCAGTTCTTC.

V is TRBV6-5 and J is TRBJ1-1; 7 bases map to TRBD1. Germline V lookup: CDR1 MNHEY, CDR2 SVGAGI. CDR3 size: 12 residues. Trimming took 6 bases from V and 10 from J; bases not matched to a gene: 8. The CDR3 DNA reads TGTGCCAGCAGCCCACGACAGGGAGTAGCTTTCTTT. Its translation: CASSPRQGVAFF.

This sequence joins TRBV29-1 and TRBJ2-2; a weak D match, TRBD2 (5 bases). Germline V gene data show CDR1 as SQVTM and CDR2 as ANQGSEA. Trimming stripped 0 bases from V and 0 bases from J, with 11 bases between. This CDR3 is 16 amino acids long. The CDR3 nucleotides read TGCAGCGTTGAAGACGGAGCGGTCACGAACACCGGGGAGCTGTTTTTT. Translating gives CSVEDGAVTNTGELFF.

This clone was counted a single time. The rearrangement joins TRBV5-1 to TRBJ2-5; D may be TRBD1 (6 bases). The CDR3 has 14 amino acids. V dropped 4 bases and J dropped 1 base, with 11 bases sitting between them. Germline-derived CDR1 and CDR2 are SGHRS and YFSETQ. CDR3 residues: CASSVTGTQETQYF. Written as DNA, the CDR3 is TGCGCCAGCAGCGTGACAGGAACCCAAGAGACCCAGTACTTC.

The chain combines TRBV30 with TRBJ1-2; 7 bases map to TRBD1. The germline gives CDR1 GTSNPN, CDR2 SVGIG (reference sequence). The V gene end was trimmed by 1 base and the J gene end by 6 bases; junction bases not matched to a gene: 2. The CDR3 is made up of 12 amino acids. CDR3 sequence: CAWSGDRDGYTF. In DNA, the CDR3 is TGTGCCTGGAGTGGTGACAGGGATGGCTACACCTTC.

The chain links TRBV7-2 to TRBJ2-3; maybe TRBD1 (6 bases). The germline gives CDR1 SGHTA, CDR2 FQGNSA. Trimming took 1 base from V and 3 from J, leaving 8 bases between them. The CDR3 consists of 14 residues. CDR3 residues: CASSLDRATDTQYF. In nucleotides, the CDR3 is TGTGCCAGCAGCTTAGACAGGGCGACAGATACGCAGTATTTT.

The rearrangement uses TRBV11-3 and TRBJ2-5; 11 bases align to TRBD2. The germline V gene has CDR1 SGHNT and CDR2 YENEEA. This CDR3 contains 14 residues. The ends lost 5 bases at V and 3 bases at J; junction bases unmatched: 2. The CDR3 coding sequence is TGTGCCAGCAGCCAGGGACTAGCGGAAGAGACCCAGTACTTC. Encoded protein: CASSQGLAEETQYF. Using reference TRBV11-3 and TRBJ2-5 for the parts outside the CDR3, the full variable domain is EAGVVQSPRYKIIEKKQPVAFWCNPISGHNTLYWYLQNLGQGPELLIRYENEEAVDDSQLPKDRFSAERLKGVDSTLKIQPAELGDSAVYLCASSQGLAEETQYFGPGTRLLVL.

This chain joins TRBV2 and TRBJ1-5; the match to TRBD1 covers 9 bases. The V segment lost 6 bases and the J segment 2 bases; nucleotides outside the gene matches: 20. Germline lookup yields CDR1 SNHLY and CDR2 FYNNEI. The CDR3 consists of 20 residues. The CDR3 spells CASRPGQGLTPKLGNQPQHF. CDR3 sequence (DNA): TGTGCCAGCAGGCCGGGACAGGGCCTAACGCCGAAGTTGGGCAATCAGCCCCAGCATTTT.

The gene calls are TRBV9 and TRBJ1-2; 9 bases line up with TRBD1. This CDR3 region has 14 residues. V dropped 0 bases and J dropped 7; count of bases not matched to a gene: 4. The germline gives CDR1 SGDLS, CDR2 YYNGEE. The CDR3 DNA reads TGTGCCAGCAGCGTAGATGGACAGGGGACTGGCTACACCTTC. This gives the protein CASSVDGQGTGYTF.

The chain carries TRBV19 and TRBJ1-1, with 9 bases aligning to TRBD1. V dropped 2 bases and J dropped 0; count of bases not matched to a gene: 4. CDR1 and CDR2 from the germline V gene are LNHDA and SQIVND (reference sequence). The CDR3 consists of 16 residues. CDR3 loop: CASSIRDREVNTEAFF. CDR3 DNA: TGTGCCAGTAGTATAAGGGACAGGGAGGTGAACACTGAAGCTTTCTTT.